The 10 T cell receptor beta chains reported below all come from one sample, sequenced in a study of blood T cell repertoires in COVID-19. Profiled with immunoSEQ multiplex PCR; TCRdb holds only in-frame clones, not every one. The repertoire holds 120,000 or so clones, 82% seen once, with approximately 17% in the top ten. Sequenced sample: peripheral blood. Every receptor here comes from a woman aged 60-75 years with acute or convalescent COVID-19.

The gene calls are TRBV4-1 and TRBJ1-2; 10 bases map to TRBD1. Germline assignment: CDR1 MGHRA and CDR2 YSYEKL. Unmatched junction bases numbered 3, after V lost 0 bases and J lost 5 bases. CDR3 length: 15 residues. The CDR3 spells CASSQDEGQGYGYTF. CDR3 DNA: TGCGCCAGCAGCCAAGATGAGGGACAGGGGTATGGCTACACCTTC.

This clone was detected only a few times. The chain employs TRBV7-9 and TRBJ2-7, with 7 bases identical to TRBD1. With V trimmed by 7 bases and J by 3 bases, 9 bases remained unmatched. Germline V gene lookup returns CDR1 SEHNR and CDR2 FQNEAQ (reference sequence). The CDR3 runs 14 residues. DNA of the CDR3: TGTGCCAGCACCCCACCGGGACAGAGCTACGAGCAGTACTTC. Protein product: CASTPPGQSYEQYF.

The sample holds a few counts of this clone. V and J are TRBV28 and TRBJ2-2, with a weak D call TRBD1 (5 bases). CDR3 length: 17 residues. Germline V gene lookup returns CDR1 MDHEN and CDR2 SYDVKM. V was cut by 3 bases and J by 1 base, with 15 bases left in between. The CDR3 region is CASSFLFAGLNTGELFF. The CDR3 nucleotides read TGTGCCAGCAGTTTTTTGTTCGCAGGGCTGAACACCGGGGAGCTGTTTTTT.

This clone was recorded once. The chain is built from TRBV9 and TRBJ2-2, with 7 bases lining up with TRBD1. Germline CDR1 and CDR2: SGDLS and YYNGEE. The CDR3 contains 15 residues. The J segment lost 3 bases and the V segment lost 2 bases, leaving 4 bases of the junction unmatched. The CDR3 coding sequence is TGTGCCAGCAGCGTTGCCGGGACAGACACCGGGGAGCTGTTTTTT. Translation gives CASSVAGTDTGELFF.

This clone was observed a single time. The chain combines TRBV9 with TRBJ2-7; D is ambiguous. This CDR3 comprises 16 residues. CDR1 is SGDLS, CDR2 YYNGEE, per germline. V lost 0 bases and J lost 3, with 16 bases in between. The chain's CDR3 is CASSVGIIGSGYEQYF. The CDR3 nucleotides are TGTGCCAGCAGCGTAGGCATAATCGGTTCCGGCTACGAGCAGTACTTC. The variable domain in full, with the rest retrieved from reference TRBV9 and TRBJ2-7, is DSGVTQTPKHLITATGQRVTLRCSPRSGDLSVYWYQQSLDQGLQFLIQYYNGEERAKGNILERFSAQQFPDLHSELNLSSLELGDSALYFCASSVGIIGSGYEQYFGPGTRLTVT.

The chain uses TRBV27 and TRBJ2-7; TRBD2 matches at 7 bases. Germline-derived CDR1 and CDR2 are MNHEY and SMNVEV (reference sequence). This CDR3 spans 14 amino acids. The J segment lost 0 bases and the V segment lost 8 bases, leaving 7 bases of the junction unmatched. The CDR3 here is CASRSGGSSYEQYF. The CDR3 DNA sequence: TGTGCCAGCCGGTCGGGGGGTTCCTCCTACGAGCAGTACTTC.

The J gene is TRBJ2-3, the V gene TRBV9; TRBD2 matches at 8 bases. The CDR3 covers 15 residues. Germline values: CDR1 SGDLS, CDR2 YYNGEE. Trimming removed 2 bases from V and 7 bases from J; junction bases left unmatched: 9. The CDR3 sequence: CASSVGGGQINTQYF. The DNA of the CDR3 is TGTGCCAGCAGCGTGGGCGGGGGGCAGATTAATACGCAGTATTTT.

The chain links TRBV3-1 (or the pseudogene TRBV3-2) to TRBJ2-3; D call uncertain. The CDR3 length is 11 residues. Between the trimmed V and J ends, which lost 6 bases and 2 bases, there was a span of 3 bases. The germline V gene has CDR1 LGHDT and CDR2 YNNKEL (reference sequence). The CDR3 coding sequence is TGTGCCAGCAGTCACACAGATACGCAGTATTTT. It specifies CASSHTDTQYF.

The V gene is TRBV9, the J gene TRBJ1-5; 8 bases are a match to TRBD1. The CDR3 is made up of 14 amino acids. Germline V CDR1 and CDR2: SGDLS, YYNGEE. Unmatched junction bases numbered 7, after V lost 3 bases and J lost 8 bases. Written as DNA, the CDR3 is TGTGCCAGCAGCGCATCAGGGGGCGGGGAGCCCCAGCATTTT. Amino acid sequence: CASSASGGGEPQHF.

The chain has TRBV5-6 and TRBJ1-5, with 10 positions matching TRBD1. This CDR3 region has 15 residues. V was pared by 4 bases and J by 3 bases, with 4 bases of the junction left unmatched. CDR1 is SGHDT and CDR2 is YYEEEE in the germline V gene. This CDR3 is CASSLGQGDNQPQHF. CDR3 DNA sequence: TGTGCCAGCAGCCTCGGACAGGGGGACAATCAGCCCCAGCATTTT.